This entry lists 17 T cell receptor beta chains sequenced from one sample in a study of T cell responses to AZD1222 COVID-19 vaccine. The data were produced by immunoSEQ multiplex PCR, yet TCRdb's version contains in-frame clones alone and is incomplete. The repertoire holds just under 95,000 clones, with 86% as singletons. Sequenced here: peripheral blood, sampled on day 0 of AZD1222 vaccination. These TCRs come from an adult in good health.

The V and J genes are TRBV28 and TRBJ1-3, with D perhaps matching TRBD1 (5 bases). The CDR3 runs to 15 residues. CDR1 is MDHEN, CDR2 SYDVKM, per germline. Deletions cut 6 bases from V and 4 bases from J, with 16 bases between. CDR3 protein: CASRASQGRGNTIYF. CDR3 DNA sequence: TGTGCCAGCAGAGCCTCCCAGGGACGAGGAAACACCATATATTTT.

The chain joins TRBV2 to TRBJ2-2; the match to TRBD2 covers 10 bases. This CDR3 has 15 amino acids. J was trimmed by 6 bases and V by 4 bases; bases with no gene match: 5. Germline V CDR1 and CDR2: SNHLY, FYNNEI. CDR3 sequence (DNA): TGTGCCAGCAGTGTGCTAGCGGGAGTGGCCGGGGAGCTGTTTTTT. As protein: CASSVLAGVAGELFF.

The V call is TRBV19, the J call TRBJ1-4; 7 bases are shared with TRBD1. CDR3 length: 13 amino acids. Germline V gene data show CDR1 as LNHDA and CDR2 as SQIVND (reference sequence). J lost 7 bases, V lost 10 bases, and 9 bases had no gene match. CDR3 in DNA: TGTGCCATCAAGGGGGCGTGGGCTGAAAAACTGTTTTTT. Translation: CAIKGAWAEKLFF.

In nucleotides, the CDR3 is TGTGCCAGTAGTATAGATCGAGAAGGGGGAACCGGAAACACCATATATTTT. Its translation: CASSIDREGGTGNTIYF. V usage is TRBV19 and J usage is TRBJ1-3; a possible D gene is TRBD1 (6 bases). CDR3 size: 17 residues. Germline lookup yields CDR1 LNHDA and CDR2 SQIVND (reference sequence). With 0 bases removed from V and 4 bases from J, the gap between germline ends came to 16 bases.

Only a few counts were recorded for this clone. This chain links TRBV2 with TRBJ1-2; no clear D gene. The CDR3 is 12 amino acids. Germline CDR1 is SNHLY and CDR2 is FYNNEI. The V gene lost 5 bases and the J gene lost 4 bases, with 8 bases spanning the gap. CDR3 in DNA: TGTGCCAGCAGTCTCTCCGGCTATGGCTACACCTTC. Its protein is CASSLSGYGYTF. Filled out from reference TRBV2 and TRBJ1-2, the complete variable domain reads EPEVTQTPSHQVTQMGQEVILRCVPISNHLYFYWYRQILGQKVEFLVSFYNNEISEKSEIFDDQFSVERPDGSNFTLKIRSTKLEDSAMYFCASSLSGYGYTFGSGTRLTVV.

This CDR3 is CAGSRDRVNNEQFF. Written as DNA, the CDR3 is TGTGCCGGCTCGAGGGACAGGGTTAACAATGAGCAGTTCTTC. The V call is TRBV2, the J call TRBJ2-1; 9 nucleotides match TRBD1. The CDR3 covers 14 residues. CDR1 is SNHLY and CDR2 is FYNNEI in the germline V gene. The trim removed 11 bases at V and 5 bases at J, leaving 10 bases unmatched.

This clone was detected a few times. A much larger clone lies a single base off, so this may be a read error. V and J are TRBV5-4 and TRBJ1-2, with a possible D match to TRBD1 (6 bases). Trimming left V 1 base short and J 4 bases short, with 8 bases between. The CDR3 totals 13 residues. In germline, CDR1 is SGHNT, CDR2 YYREEE (reference sequence). CDR3 coding DNA: TGTGCCAGCAGCTTGACAGGGACCTATGGCTACACCTTC. It translates to CASSLTGTYGYTF.

J is TRBJ2-7 and V is TRBV2; 7 positions agree with TRBD1. Germline trimming cut 4 bases from V and 0 bases from J; bases unmatched to any gene: 9. This CDR3 is built from 16 residues. The germline CDR1 and CDR2 sequences are SNHLY and FYNNEI. CDR3 bases: TGTGCCAGCAGTGGGAGAGACAGGGTCAGCTCCTACGAGCAGTACTTC. Its protein is CASSGRDRVSSYEQYF.

The V and J genes are TRBV18 and TRBJ1-3; 9 bases align to TRBD1. Trimming at V came to 4 bases and at J to 4 bases, leaving 8 bases not matched to a gene. This CDR3 comprises 16 residues. Germline V gives CDR1 KGHSH, CDR2 LQKENI. This CDR3 is CASSLSRDRAGNTIYF. CDR3 DNA: TGTGCCAGCTCACTGTCCCGGGACAGGGCAGGAAACACCATATATTTT.

V and J are TRBV7-2 and TRBJ2-1; 14 bases map to TRBD2. Looked up from germline, CDR1 is SGHTA and CDR2 is FQGNSA. The CDR3 spans 17 residues. Trimming at V came to 4 bases and at J to 2 bases, leaving 4 bases not matched to a gene. CDR3 protein: CASSWTSGGPPYNEQFF. CDR3 nucleotides: TGTGCCAGCAGCTGGACTAGCGGGGGGCCCCCCTACAATGAGCAGTTCTTC.

The chain combines TRBV5-1 with TRBJ1-1; 8 bases agree with TRBD1. Germline V lookup: CDR1 SGHRS, CDR2 YFSETQ. CDR3 size: 15 residues. J gave up 10 bases and V 0 bases, and 11 bases lay outside the gene matches. The CDR3 coding sequence is TGCGCCAGCAGCTTGGGGCAGGGGGCGCAGAATCGAGCTTTCTTT. Translating it yields CASSLGQGAQNRAFF.

This chain links TRBV6-1 with TRBJ2-1; 10 bases fit TRBD2. Germline V gene sequence: CDR1 MNHNS, CDR2 SASEGT. CDR3 length equals 18 residues. Unmatched junction bases numbered 7, after V lost 2 bases and J lost 0 bases. The CDR3 DNA follows: TGTGCCAGCAGTGAAAGGCTAGCGGGGGCCAGCTCCTACAATGAGCAGTTCTTC. Translating it yields CASSERLAGASSYNEQFF.

V is TRBV29-1 and J is TRBJ2-7; D remains ambiguous. This CDR3 is 11 amino acids long. From germline, CDR1 is SQVTM and CDR2 ANQGSEA. Trimming removed 4 bases at V and 4 bases at J, with 8 bases between. CDR3 amino acids: CSVGVSYEQYF. The CDR3 DNA reads as TGCAGCGTTGGGGTGTCATACGAGCAGTACTTC.

The chain is built from TRBV5-6 and TRBJ1-3; tentative D call: TRBD1 (6 bases). Germline V gene lookup returns CDR1 SGHDT and CDR2 YYEEEE. V lost 4 bases to trimming and J lost 8 bases, with 13 bases between them. The CDR3 extends over 13 amino acids. The CDR3, as DNA: TGTGCCAGCAGCCTACAGGGTGGGGACACCATATATTTT. Protein product: CASSLQGGDTIYF.

The chain employs TRBV5-1 and TRBJ1-1, with D possibly TRBD1 on 5 matching bases. V was cut by 1 base and J by 6 bases, with 13 bases left in between. CDR3 length: 14 residues. CDR1 and CDR2 from the germline V gene are SGHRS and YFSETQ. The CDR3 protein is CASSLSGDGAEAFF. The CDR3 DNA sequence: TGCGCCAGCAGCTTGAGCGGGGACGGGGCTGAAGCTTTCTTT.

In its sample, this clone was seen a few times. The chain joins TRBV19 to TRBJ1-1; TRBD1 matches 8 bases. The CDR3 sequence is 16 residues long. V shed 5 bases and J 1 base; nucleotides not matched to a gene: 9. Per germline, CDR1 LNHDA and CDR2 SQIVND (reference sequence). CDR3 in DNA: TGTGCCAGTAGTCCCAACCTAGGACAGGGGAACACTGAAGCTTTCTTT. Translating gives CASSPNLGQGNTEAFF.

In DNA, the CDR3 is TGTGCCAGCAGCACTTCATCGGGAAAGCAGTTCTTC. It yields the protein CASSTSSGKQFF. The chain uses TRBV12-3 or TRBV12-4 and TRBJ2-1, with D tentatively TRBD2 (5 bases). V lost 6 bases, J lost 11 bases, and 14 bases lay in between. The CDR3 consists of 12 residues.